The 18 T cell receptor beta chains below were found in one sample sequenced in a study of beta chain features in type 1 diabetes. What was sequenced were expressed TCRB transcripts, since all of the isolated RNA had been reverse transcribed. The method was immunoSEQ multiplex PCR; TCRdb's version includes in-frame clones alone and lacks a portion of them. The table records around 150,000 clones, 6.9% of them present only once. The sample taken for sequencing was central memory CD4+ T cells from blood. The receptors originated from a woman in her twenties or thirties in good health.

The chain has TRBV7-8 and TRBJ1-5; D is unclear. Germline V gene data show CDR1 as SGHVS and CDR2 as FQNEAQ. V was pared by 5 bases and J by 7 bases, with 12 bases between. The CDR3 is 13 amino acids. In DNA, the CDR3 is TGTGCCAGCAGCCCGGAGTTAGTCCAGCCCCAGCATTTT. Encoded protein: CASSPELVQPQHF. Full variable domain (remainder filled in from reference TRBV7-8 and TRBJ1-5): GAGVSQSPRYKVAKRGQDVALRCDPISGHVSLFWYQQALGQGPEFLTYFQNEAQLDKSGLPSDRFFAERPEGSVSTLKIQRTQQEDSAVYLCASSPELVQPQHFGDGTRLSIL.

This clone was seen a few times. This chain connects TRBV4-2 to TRBJ2-7, with a weak D call TRBD1 (5 bases). The CDR3 has 15 amino acids. V was trimmed by 0 bases and J by 3 bases, leaving 12 bases between them. Germline CDR1 LGHNA, CDR2 YNFKEQ. The CDR3 DNA reads as TGTGCCAGCAGCCAAGATCAGGGTGCACACTACGAGCAGTACTTC. Encoded protein: CASSQDQGAHYEQYF.

This clone has just a few counts. The chain is built from TRBV29-1 and TRBJ2-5; TRBD2 matches at 7 bases. Germline CDR1 reads SQVTM; CDR2 reads ANQGSEA. This CDR3 has 14 residues. V shed 6 bases and J 2 bases; nucleotides not matched to a gene: 9. CDR3 region: CSVLGGRGQETQYF. The CDR3 DNA reads TGCAGCGTCCTTGGAGGGAGGGGTCAAGAGACCCAGTACTTC.

This clone was observed a handful of times. The CDR3 loop reads CASTGSNEQFF. CDR3 DNA sequence: TGTGCCAGCACGGGTTCCAATGAGCAGTTCTTC. The chain joins TRBV6-6 to TRBJ2-1; unclear D gene. Germline CDR1 reads MNHNY; CDR2 reads SVGAGI (reference sequence). V was shortened by 7 bases and J by 6 bases, with 7 bases between the two germline ends. This CDR3 is 11 amino acids long.

The chain combines TRBV28 with TRBJ1-5; the D gene is possibly TRBD1 (5 bases). Germline V gene lookup returns CDR1 MDHEN and CDR2 SYDVKM. V lost 2 bases to trimming and J lost 11 bases, with 16 bases between them. The CDR3 is 14 amino acids. The CDR3 sequence: CASSLIVSQASQHF. For the CDR3, the DNA is TGTGCCAGCAGTTTAATCGTGTCACAGGCGTCCCAGCATTTT.

The CDR3 DNA is TGTGCCAGCAGTTTCCATCAGGGACAGACACATTTT. Translated: CASSFHQGQTHF. The chain carries TRBV28 and TRBJ1-5, with 7 bases identical to TRBD1. The length of the CDR3 is 12 residues. Germline CDR1 and CDR2: MDHEN and SYDVKM. V shed 3 bases and J 16 bases; nucleotides not matched to a gene: 9.

This clone has more than one count but fewer than ten. The chain joins TRBV10-3 to TRBJ2-7, with TRBD2 matching over 10 bases. The J segment lost 7 bases and the V segment lost 6 bases, leaving 6 bases of the junction unmatched. Germline lookup yields CDR1 ENHRY and CDR2 SYGVKD. This CDR3 is built from 13 residues. The CDR3 sequence is CAIRAEAGGEQYF. The CDR3 region has the DNA TGTGCCATCAGGGCTGAAGCGGGGGGGGAGCAGTACTTC.

Here the CDR3 reads CASSQALASGSLDEQFF. CDR3 sequence (DNA): TGTGCCAGCAGCCAAGCCCTCGCTAGCGGGAGTTTGGATGAGCAGTTCTTC. V and J are TRBV14 and TRBJ2-1; 10 nucleotides align to TRBD2. V lost 1 base and J lost 8; bases outside the gene matches: 11. Germline V lookup: CDR1 SGHDN, CDR2 FVKESK. CDR3 size: 17 residues.

The genes are TRBV6-5 and TRBJ1-2; D is unclear. V dropped 5 bases and J dropped 8 bases, with 12 bases sitting between them. CDR3 length: 12 residues. The germline V gene encodes CDR1 MNHEY and CDR2 SVGAGI. The CDR3: CASSAAGGGYTF. The CDR3 nucleotides read TGTGCCAGCAGTGCGGCTGGAGGGGGCTACACCTTC.

This chain joins TRBV4-1 and TRBJ1-1; the D gene is possibly TRBD1 (6 bases). CDR3 length equals 13 residues. Deletions cut 0 bases from V and 8 bases from J, with 10 bases between. Germline lookup yields CDR1 MGHRA and CDR2 YSYEKL. The CDR3 protein is CASSQDSDREAFF. In nucleotides, the CDR3 is TGCGCCAGCAGCCAAGATTCAGACAGGGAAGCTTTCTTT.

This chain connects TRBV7-9 to TRBJ2-1; D is unclear. Germline loops: CDR1 SEHNR, CDR2 FQNEAQ (reference sequence). CDR3 length equals 12 residues. Trimming stripped 5 bases from V and 9 bases from J, with 11 bases between. The CDR3 DNA sequence: TGTGCCAGCAGCCCGAGAACGGGTGAGCAGTTCTTC. Its translation is CASSPRTGEQFF.

This clone was seen many times. This chain joins TRBV18 and TRBJ2-3, with D unclear. The germline gives CDR1 KGHSH, CDR2 LQKENI. CDR3 size: 14 residues. The ends were cut back, 3 bases at V and 5 bases at J, with 12 bases in the middle. The CDR3 region is CASSPLLERDTQYF. The CDR3 bases are TGTGCCAGCTCACCCCTGCTGGAGAGAGATACGCAGTATTTT.

This clone occurred a few times. The rearrangement links TRBV2 to TRBJ1-1; unclear D gene. Germline-derived CDR1 and CDR2 are SNHLY and FYNNEI. CDR3 length: 14 residues. Trimming took off 3 bases at V and 0 bases at J, with 8 bases between the two ends. The CDR3 is CASSEATLNTEAFF. The CDR3 bases are TGTGCCAGCAGTGAGGCGACTTTGAACACTGAAGCTTTCTTT.

This clone came up a few times. This rearrangement joins TRBV5-1 to TRBJ2-1; D gene ambiguous. Per the germline V gene, CDR1 is SGHRS and CDR2 is YFSETQ. This CDR3 has 13 amino acids. Trimming pared 0 bases from V and 4 bases from J, leaving 5 bases between. As DNA, the CDR3 is TGCGCCAGCAGCTTGGTTCAGTACAATGAGCAGTTCTTC. Amino acids: CASSLVQYNEQFF.

This clone has only a few counts. The chain links TRBV5-1 to TRBJ2-7; the D gene is possibly TRBD2 (6 bases). The CDR3 covers 12 residues. Germline CDR1 is SGHRS and CDR2 is YFSETQ. With 2 bases removed from V and 6 bases from J, the gap between germline ends came to 9 bases. The CDR3 protein is CASSFEGGEQYF. CDR3 in DNA: TGCGCCAGCAGCTTCGAGGGAGGCGAGCAGTACTTC.

This clone was counted between two and nine times. This chain uses TRBV7-2 with TRBJ1-2; tentative D call: TRBD1 (6 bases). CDR3 length: 14 residues. Trimming took 5 bases from V and 4 from J, leaving 14 bases between them. The germline CDR1 and CDR2 sequences are SGHTA and FQGNSA. The CDR3: CASSRTATSYGYTF. CDR3 nucleotide sequence: TGTGCCAGCAGCCGGACAGCAACTTCCTATGGCTACACCTTC.

This clone has just a few counts. The CDR3 DNA follows: TGTGCCAGCAGCTCTCCGCCGGGACAACGGATAGATACGCAGTATTTT. It specifies CASSSPPGQRIDTQYF. This rearrangement joins TRBV7-6 to TRBJ2-3, with D possibly matching TRBD1 (6 bases). Germline lookup yields CDR1 SGHVS and CDR2 FNYEAQ. V shed 4 bases and J shed 5 bases, with 19 bases lying between them. CDR3 length equals 16 residues.

This clone was found a few times. The chain links TRBV7-2 to TRBJ2-5; 8 bases are shared with TRBD2. The ends lost 0 bases at V and 7 bases at J; junction bases unmatched: 10. The length of the CDR3 is 16 residues. CDR1 is SGHTA and CDR2 is FQGNSA in the germline V gene. The chain's CDR3 is CASSLAIDPGRGTQYF. CDR3 coding DNA: TGTGCCAGCAGCTTAGCGATTGACCCCGGGAGGGGGACCCAGTACTTC.